What follows are 7 T cell receptor beta chains derived from one specimen sequenced in a study of blood T cell repertoires in COVID-19. The assay was immunoSEQ multiplex PCR, and TCRdb's table has in-frame clones only and misses some. Among over 250,000 clones listed, 85% to 90% were seen once. Specimen: PBMCs or T cells enriched from blood (not recorded which). The receptors here all came from a man aged 35 to 55 who had recovered from COVID-19.

The chain has TRBV11-3 and TRBJ1-1; D gene unclear. CDR3 length: 16 amino acids. V lost 1 base and J 6 bases, leaving 18 bases between the germline ends. Germline CDR1 SGHNT, CDR2 YENEEA. For the CDR3, the DNA is TGTGCCAGCAGCTTAGCGAACCGGGGAACTGACTCTGAAGCTTTCTTT. Encoded protein: CASSLANRGTDSEAFF. The variable domain in full, with the rest retrieved from reference TRBV11-3 and TRBJ1-1, is EAGVVQSPRYKIIEKKQPVAFWCNPISGHNTLYWYLQNLGQGPELLIRYENEEAVDDSQLPKDRFSAERLKGVDSTLKIQPAELGDSAVYLCASSLANRGTDSEAFFGQGTRLTVV.

A word on this clone: The germline gene is not matched at one end of the junction; a read error may be the cause. The J gene is TRBJ1-4, the V gene TRBV7-7; a weak D match, TRBD1 (5 bases). In germline, CDR1 is SSHAT, CDR2 FNYEAQ (reference sequence). This CDR3 has 13 residues. The CDR3 region is CASSLRQREKLFF. CDR3 coding DNA: TGTGCTAGCAGCTTAAGACAGAGGGAAAAACTGTTTTTT.

This chain joins TRBV10-3 and TRBJ2-7; maybe TRBD2 (6 bases). CDR3 size: 13 residues. Trimming removed 0 bases from V and 4 bases from J, with 7 bases in between. Germline V gives CDR1 ENHRY, CDR2 SYGVKD. CDR3: CAISESAGYEQYF. The CDR3 nucleotides read TGTGCCATCAGTGAGTCTGCGGGATACGAGCAGTACTTC.

The gene calls are TRBV12-5 and TRBJ1-5; perhaps TRBD1 as D (6 bases). V was clipped by 2 bases and J by 2 bases, with 19 bases between them. CDR1 LGHNT and CDR2 FRNRAP come from the germline V gene. The CDR3 runs to 18 residues. The DNA of the CDR3 is TGTGCTAGTGGTTTGCCGCGCAGTTCAGGGGTCGGCAATCAGCCCCAGCATTTT. Residues: CASGLPRSSGVGNQPQHF.

The V gene is TRBV2, the J gene TRBJ2-2; D may be TRBD2 (6 bases). This CDR3 contains 15 residues. Germline assignment: CDR1 SNHLY and CDR2 FYNNEI. The germline V and J ends were trimmed by 5 bases and 4 bases, with 14 bases remaining between them. The CDR3, as DNA: TGTGCCAGCAGTTCGGCGGGAATTCCCACCGGGGAGCTGTTTTTT. It codes for CASSSAGIPTGELFF.

The chain recombines TRBV7-9 with TRBJ2-3, with a tentative D call TRBD1 (5 bases). The CDR3 sequence is 17 residues long. CDR1 is SEHNR, CDR2 FQNEAQ, per germline (reference sequence). V was cut by 5 bases and J by 2 bases, with 20 bases left in between. The CDR3 nucleotides read TGTGCCAGCAGCCCTCGTAAGGGGCCCACGATCACAGATACGCAGTATTTT. Translation gives CASSPRKGPTITDTQYF.

The chain has TRBV5-1 and TRBJ1-1; D not certain. This CDR3 has 13 amino acids. Germline-derived CDR1 and CDR2 are SGHRS and YFSETQ. Trimming stripped 1 base from V and 2 bases from J, with 6 bases between. CDR3 sequence (DNA): TGCGCCAGCAGCTTGACAGCTAACACTGAAGCTTTCTTT. This sequence encodes CASSLTANTEAFF.